The clone carrying this T cell receptor beta chain occurred once. Germline CDR1 SSHAT, CDR2 FNYEAQ (reference sequence). CDR3 length equals 14 residues. The data derive from a study of cytomegalovirus exposure and HLA in healthy donors. About the study: An analysis done earlier identified 120 million or so unique TCR beta sequences from about 180 million T cells. HLA-typed donors were the source of about 85 million unique TCRs held in an early data release.

The primer mix had 60 Vbeta and 13 Jbeta primers. Method: immunoSEQ multiplex PCR; TCRdb's copy keeps in-frame clones and lacks some. The sample lists approximately 160,000 clones, around 67% seen once, with 3.5% to 5% in the top ten. The J gene is TRBJ2-2, the V gene TRBV7-7; D may correspond to TRBD1 or TRBD2 (6 bases each). Material: PBMCs. This receptor was obtained from a woman under 30 in good health and CMV-seropositive. The CDR3 region has the DNA TGTGCTAGCGGCTCCTTACAGGGAGCCGGGGAGCTGTTTTTT. Its translation: CASGSLQGAGELFF.